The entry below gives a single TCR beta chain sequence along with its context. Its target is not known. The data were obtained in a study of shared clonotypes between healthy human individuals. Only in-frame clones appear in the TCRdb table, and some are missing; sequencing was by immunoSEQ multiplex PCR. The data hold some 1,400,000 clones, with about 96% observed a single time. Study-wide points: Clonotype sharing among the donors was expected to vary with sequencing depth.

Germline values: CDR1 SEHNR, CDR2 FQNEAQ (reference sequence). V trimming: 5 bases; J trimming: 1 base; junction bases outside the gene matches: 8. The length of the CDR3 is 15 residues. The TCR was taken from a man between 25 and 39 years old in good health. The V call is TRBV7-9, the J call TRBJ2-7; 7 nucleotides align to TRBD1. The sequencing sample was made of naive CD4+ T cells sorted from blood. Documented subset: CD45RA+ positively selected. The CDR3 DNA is TGTGCCAGCAGCACCCGGGACAGCCCGTCCTACGAGCAGTACTTC. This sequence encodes CASSTRDSPSYEQYF. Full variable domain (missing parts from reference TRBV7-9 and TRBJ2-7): DTGVSQNPRHKITKRGQNVTFRCDPISEHNRLYWYRQTLGQGPEFLTYFQNEAQLEKSRLLSDRFSAERPKGSFSTLEIQRTEQGDSAMYLCASSTRDSPSYEQYFGPGTRLTVT.